This T cell receptor beta chain was recovered during a study of T-cell memory formation after mild COVID-19. Study-level background: Largely, the TCR clusters proved donor specific.

This clonotype turned up a few times. MiXCR, run by TCRdb on the 5' RACE reads, gives a single entry per CDR3 protein. Here the sample spans hundreds of thousands of distinct CDR3 sequences, around 19% being singletons. This CDR3 has 16 residues. V lost 1 base and J lost 5; bases outside the gene matches: 5. Germline-derived CDR1 and CDR2 are SGHTA and FQGTGA. This TCR came from an adult woman who had mild COVID-19 (a few samples of this study predate the infection). Cell type and time point are not known. The specimen sequenced was PBMCs or a T cell subset sorted from them (not recorded which). V and J are TRBV7-3 and TRBJ2-2; 9 nucleotides align to TRBD2. The CDR3 DNA reads as TGTGCCAGCAGCTTAAGTCTAGCGGGACTAACCGGGGAGCTGTTTTTT. This translates into CASSLSLAGLTGELFF.